These T cell receptor beta chains were read from a single sample in a study of blood T cell repertoires in COVID-19. Some clones are missing from TCRdb's copy, which holds only in-frame ones; the method was immunoSEQ multiplex PCR. This sample yields over 85,000 clones, of which around 73% are seen a single time; roughly a tenth belongs to the top ten. Sequencing was carried out using peripheral blood. The receptor source for this set is a man aged 55 to 69 with active or convalescent COVID-19. Each CDR3 is given with its conserved first and last residue. D genes are given only for firm matches. Some rows mark clone size as missing; the rest say once, few, many or name a class of expanded clone.

CDR3 length	J gene	V gene	D gene	clone size	CDR3 protein	CDR3 DNA
13	TRBJ2-1	TRBV6-5	-	-	CASSLGAYNEQFF	TGTGCCAGCTCGCTGGGAGCTTACAATGAGCAGTTCTTC
14	TRBJ1-2	TRBV2	-	-	CASSGGQSSYGYTF	TGTGCCAGCAGCGGAGGACAGTCTTCCTATGGCTACACCTTC
18	TRBJ2-2	TRBV11-2	TRBD1	-	CASSLGRGGTGDTGELFF	TGTGCCAGCAGCTTAGGCCGAGGGGGGACAGGGGACACCGGGGAGCTGTTTTTT
11	TRBJ1-2	TRBV28	-	-	CASSPRRGYTF	TGTGCCAGCAGCCCCCGCAGGGGCTACACCTTC
13	TRBJ2-5	TRBV2	TRBD1	many	CASHRQGTETQYF	TGTGCCAGCCACAGACAGGGTACGGAGACCCAGTACTTC
15	TRBJ2-7	TRBV29-1	TRBD2	-	CSVTETGGATYEQYF	TGCAGCGTTACCGAAACGGGGGGAGCAACCTACGAGCAGTACTTC
13	TRBJ2-3	TRBV12-3/TRBV12-4	TRBD1	once	CASSQNRGDTQYF	TGTGCCAGCAGTCAAAACAGGGGGGATACGCAGTATTTT
18	TRBJ2-1	TRBV28	TRBD2	once	CASSLQGSLAGSYNEQFF	TGTGCCAGCAGTTTACAGGGGTCACTAGCGGGTTCCTACAATGAGCAGTTCTTC
15	TRBJ1-2	TRBV10-3	-	-	CAISGWGGTTYGYTF	TGTGCCATCAGTGGCTGGGGGGGGACTACTTATGGCTACACCTTC
13	TRBJ2-7	TRBV5-1	-	-	CASSLVGYDEQYF	TGCGCCAGCAGCTTGGTGGGCTACGACGAGCAGTACTTC
16	TRBJ2-3	TRBV6-5	TRBD2	-	CASSYAVAGATDTQYF	TGTGCCAGCAGTTACGCGGTAGCGGGAGCCACAGATACGCAGTATTTT
13	TRBJ1-1	TRBV5-5	-	-	CASSFGQNTEAFF	TGTGCCAGCAGCTTTGGCCAGAACACTGAAGCTTTCTTT
13	TRBJ2-3	TRBV24-1	-	-	CATSDSTGRTQYF	TGTGCCACCAGTGATTCTACAGGGCGTACGCAGTATTTT
13	TRBJ1-1	TRBV12-3/TRBV12-4	TRBD1	-	CASSYRGRPEAFF	TGTGCCAGCAGCTACAGGGGGCGCCCAGAGGCTTTCTTT
14	TRBJ2-1	TRBV25-1	-	-	CASSRLAPFNEQFF	TGTGCCAGCAGTCGGCTAGCCCCCTTCAATGAGCAGTTCTTC
14	TRBJ1-5	TRBV5-6	-	-	CASSLGQRNQPQHF	TGTGCCAGCAGCTTAGGACAGCGGAATCAGCCCCAGCATTTT
14	TRBJ1-2	TRBV19	-	-	CASKAREGNYGYTF	TGTGCCAGTAAGGCGCGGGAGGGGAACTATGGCTACACCTTC
13	TRBJ1-1	TRBV7-7	TRBD1	-	CASSRDRDTEAFF	TGTGCCAGCAGCCGGGACAGGGACACTGAAGCTTTCTTT
18	TRBJ2-5	TRBV4-1	TRBD2	once	CASRRGRGGLAGEETQYF	TGCGCCAGCAGGCGTGGCAGGGGGGGACTAGCGGGAGAGGAGACCCAGTACTTC
16	TRBJ2-3	TRBV4-2	TRBD1	-	CASSQLPGQGTDTQYF	TGTGCCAGCAGCCAGCTTCCGGGACAGGGGACAGATACGCAGTATTTT
15	TRBJ1-4	TRBV6-6	TRBD1	-	CASSPVWGQGIKLFF	TGTGCCAGCAGTCCCGTTTGGGGACAGGGGATAAAACTGTTTTTT
15	TRBJ1-5	TRBV4-1	-	-	CASSQDQAGVQPQHF	TGCGCCAGCAGCCAAGATCAGGCAGGGGTTCAGCCCCAGCATTTT
14	TRBJ1-4	TRBV9	-	-	CASSVRGGDEKLFF	TGTGCCAGCAGCGTAAGGGGGGGTGATGAAAAACTGTTTTTT
15	TRBJ1-2	TRBV13	TRBD1	-	CASSALETGGFGYTF	TGTGCCAGCAGCGCCTTGGAGACAGGGGGCTTCGGCTACACCTTC
16	TRBJ2-1	TRBV9	TRBD2	once	CASSVTSDTSYNEQFF	TGTGCCAGCAGCGTCACTAGCGACACTAGTTACAATGAGCAGTTCTTC
17	TRBJ1-2	TRBV30	TRBD1	-	CAWSPRDRGRRSYGYTF	TGTGCCTGGAGTCCCCGGGACAGGGGGCGCCGGTCCTATGGCTACACCTTC
18	TRBJ1-5	TRBV5-4	-	-	CASSPGPGGQDSNQPQHF	TGTGCCAGCAGCCCGGGACCGGGGGGGCAAGATAGCAATCAGCCCCAGCATTTT
14	TRBJ1-2	TRBV5-4	TRBD1	-	CASSPRDRAAGYTF	TGTGCCAGCAGCCCGAGAGACAGGGCAGCCGGCTACACCTTC
17	TRBJ2-2	TRBV10-2	TRBD2	-	CASSEGSGRGNTGELFF	TGCGCCAGCAGTGAAGGGAGCGGGAGGGGCAACACCGGGGAGCTGTTTTTT
14	TRBJ2-5	TRBV18	TRBD2	-	CASSPGTSPETQYF	TGTGCCAGCTCACCAGGGACTAGCCCCGAGACCCAGTACTTC
16	TRBJ1-4	TRBV5-1	TRBD1	once	CASSLVPAGTGEKLFF	TGCGCCAGCAGCTTGGTCCCGGCCGGGACAGGTGAAAAACTGTTTTTT
12	TRBJ2-1	TRBV27	TRBD2	-	CATGGGLDEQFF	TGTGCCACCGGGGGGGGATTGGATGAGCAGTTCTTC
14	TRBJ2-7	TRBV7-6	TRBD1	-	CASSVTGVSYEQYF	TGTGCCAGCAGCGTTACAGGGGTCTCCTACGAGCAGTACTTC
15	TRBJ2-2	TRBV5-1	-	once	CASSGGGKNTGELFF	TGCGCCAGCAGCGGAGGCGGGAAAAACACCGGGGAGCTGTTTTTT
15	TRBJ2-2	TRBV7-2	TRBD2	-	CASSLDGRYSGELFF	TGTGCCAGCAGCTTAGACGGGAGGTACTCCGGGGAGCTGTTTTTT
15	TRBJ1-2	TRBV5-1	-	-	CASSSGGRGVYGYTF	TGCGCCAGCAGCTCGGGGGGCAGGGGCGTCTATGGCTACACCTTC
13	TRBJ1-5	TRBV12-3/TRBV12-4	-	few	CASSTTTEGPQHF	TGTGCCAGCAGTACTACAACGGAGGGGCCCCAGCATTTT
12	TRBJ1-4	TRBV19	-	few	CASFGGTKKLFF	TGTGCCAGTTTCGGGGGAACGAAAAAACTGTTTTTT
15	TRBJ2-2	TRBV2	TRBD2	few	CASSGLAVNTGELFF	TGTGCCAGCTCGGGGCTAGCGGTAAACACCGGGGAGCTGTTTTTT
14	TRBJ1-2	TRBV18	TRBD1	once	CASSPLDRAYGYTF	TGTGCCAGCTCACCACTAGACAGGGCCTATGGCTACACCTTC
15	TRBJ1-5	TRBV18	TRBD1	-	CASSPDRTSNQPQHF	TGTGCCAGCTCACCGGACAGGACCAGCAATCAGCCCCAGCATTTT
12	TRBJ2-3	TRBV19	-	-	CASSIIPDTQYF	TGTGCCAGTAGTATCATCCCAGATACGCAGTATTTT
17	TRBJ2-3	TRBV4-3	-	-	CASSQDPVGGPTDTQYF	TGCGCCAGCAGCCAAGATCCGGTCGGAGGGCCCACAGATACGCAGTATTTT
13	TRBJ2-1	TRBV6-2/TRBV6-3	TRBD2	-	CASSGGRAGEQFF	TGTGCCAGCAGTGGCGGGAGAGCCGGTGAGCAGTTCTTC
14	TRBJ2-5	TRBV6-2/TRBV6-3	TRBD1	-	CASSYTGGSETQYF	TGTGCCAGCAGTTATACAGGGGGCTCGGAGACCCAGTACTTC
18	TRBJ2-5	TRBV27	TRBD1	-	CASSLWGDRGLWQETQYF	TGTGCCAGCAGTCTCTGGGGCGACAGGGGACTTTGGCAAGAGACCCAGTACTTC
17	TRBJ1-6	TRBV18	TRBD1	-	CASSGQGASSYNSPLHF	TGTGCCAGCTCAGGACAGGGCGCCAGCTCCTATAATTCACCCCTCCACTTT
16	TRBJ1-1	TRBV21-1	-	-	CASSNGSRRINTEAFF	TGTGCCAGCAGCAATGGTTCCCGGCGGATCAACACTGAAGCTTTCTTT
12	TRBJ1-3	TRBV28	-	once	CASTRIGDTIYF	TGTGCCAGCACTCGAATAGGGGACACCATATATTTT
15	TRBJ2-2	TRBV6-5	TRBD1	-	CASSYSTGPTGELFF	TGTGCCAGCAGTTACTCGACAGGGCCCACCGGGGAGCTGTTTTTT
16	TRBJ2-1	TRBV11-1	TRBD2	-	CASSLVSGSRYNEQFF	TGTGCCAGCAGCTTAGTTAGCGGGAGTAGATACAATGAGCAGTTCTTC